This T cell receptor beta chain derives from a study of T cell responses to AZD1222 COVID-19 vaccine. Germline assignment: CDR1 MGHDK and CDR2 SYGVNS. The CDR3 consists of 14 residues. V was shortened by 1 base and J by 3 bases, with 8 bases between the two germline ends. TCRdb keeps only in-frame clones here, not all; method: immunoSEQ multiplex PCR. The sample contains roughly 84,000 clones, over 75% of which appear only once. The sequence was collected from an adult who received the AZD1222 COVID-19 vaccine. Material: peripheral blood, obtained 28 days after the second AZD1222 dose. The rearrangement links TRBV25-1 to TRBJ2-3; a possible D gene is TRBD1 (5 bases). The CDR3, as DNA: TGTGCCAGCAGTGAATTTGCAGGGACAGATACGCAGTATTTT. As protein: CASSEFAGTDTQYF.